The 8 T cell receptor beta chains in this list originate from one sample, sequenced in a study of CD8+CD57+ T cells in acquired aplastic anemia. Profiling that covered TCR beta VDJ and CDR3 relied on genomic DNA as its template. TCRdb re-called the reads with MiXCR, one entry per CDR3 protein. Here the sample spans about 170,000 distinct CDR3 sequences, around 45% being singletons. The sequenced material came from sorted CD4+, CD8+, or CD8+CD57+ T cells (not recorded which) from PBMCs. The source of these receptors is a human donor in good health.

The rearrangement joins TRBV9 to TRBJ2-5, with D unresolved. CDR3 size: 13 residues. The germline V and J ends were trimmed by 0 bases and 2 bases, with 5 bases remaining between them. CDR1 and CDR2 (germline): SGDLS, YYNGEE. This CDR3 reads CASSVAGQETQYF. The DNA for the CDR3 is TGTGCCAGCAGCGTAGCTGGACAAGAGACCCAGTACTTC.

This chain connects TRBV12-3 or TRBV12-4 to TRBJ2-1; TRBD1 agrees at 8 bases. With V trimmed by 3 bases and J by 5 bases, 6 bases remained unmatched. CDR3 length: 15 amino acids. The CDR3 nucleotides are TGTGCCAGCAGTTTGACAGGGGCAGGGGACAATGAGCAGTTCTTC. The encoded protein is CASSLTGAGDNEQFF.

The rearrangement joins TRBV5-5 to TRBJ2-6; D is undetermined. Germline V gene sequence: CDR1 SGHKS, CDR2 YYEKEE (reference sequence). Trimming shortened V by 0 bases and J by 3 bases, and 10 bases separated the two germline ends. The CDR3 has 16 residues. The CDR3 protein is CASSLAYVNGANVLTF. In nucleotides, the CDR3 is TGTGCCAGCAGCTTGGCTTACGTTAATGGGGCCAACGTCCTGACTTTC.

The chain has TRBV4-1 and TRBJ2-2; the match to TRBD1 covers 9 bases. Trimming took 2 bases from V and 6 from J; bases not matched to a gene: 19. The germline CDR1 and CDR2 sequences are MGHRA and YSYEKL. The CDR3 totals 20 residues. The CDR3 here is CASSQPILSRDREKSGELFF. For the CDR3, the DNA is TGCGCCAGCAGCCAACCCATTTTGTCGCGGGACAGGGAGAAGTCCGGGGAGCTGTTTTTT.

This clonotype was counted between two and nine times. The genes are TRBV4-1 and TRBJ1-1, with unresolved D. V dropped 3 bases and J dropped 5 bases, with 10 bases sitting between them. CDR1 and CDR2 (germline): MGHRA, YSYEKL. The CDR3 has 13 amino acids. The CDR3 nucleotides read TGCGCCAGCAGCCAGGTTTGGCAAACTGAAGCTTTCTTT. Amino acids: CASSQVWQTEAFF.

This chain joins TRBV5-5 and TRBJ1-2, with D unclear. In germline, CDR1 is SGHKS, CDR2 YYEKEE (reference sequence). The germline V and J ends were trimmed by 5 bases and 4 bases, with 12 bases remaining between them. This CDR3 spans 13 amino acids. The CDR3 region has the DNA TGTGCCAGCAGATCTGGGCAGCGCTATGGCTACACCTTC. It encodes CASRSGQRYGYTF.

The chain is built from TRBV3-1 and TRBJ2-1; D unclear. Trimming left V 4 bases short and J 6 bases short, with 10 bases between. The CDR3 has 13 amino acids. The germline CDR1 and CDR2 sequences are LGHDT and YNNKEL (reference sequence). CDR3 in amino acids: CASSPRTLNEQFF. The CDR3 DNA reads TGTGCCAGCAGCCCTCGGACCCTCAATGAGCAGTTCTTC.

V usage is TRBV7-2 and J usage is TRBJ2-7, with 8 bases fitting TRBD1. CDR1 and CDR2 (germline): SGHTA, FQGNSA. The CDR3 has 13 residues. The V gene end was trimmed by 5 bases and the J gene end by 6 bases; junction bases not matched to a gene: 6. The CDR3 region has the DNA TGTGCCAGCAGCGGCAGGGGGCACGGCGAGCAGTACTTC. Protein product: CASSGRGHGEQYF.